This T cell receptor (beta chain) was retrieved from a study of T cell repertoires in cytomegalovirus infection. Turning to the study itself: Public TCR beta signature analysis indicated the presence of both CMV infection and matching HLA type.

This clonotype was seen a handful of times. Its antigen is not known. Using its own MiXCR run on the reads, TCRdb lists one record per CDR3 protein. Here the sample spans around 300,000 distinct CDR3 sequences, under 30% being singletons. Study results and caveats: CMV carriers with the relevant HLA were identified by cumulative public TCR beta family frequency.

The CDR3 loop spans 17 amino acids. Germline loops: CDR1 MNHEY, CDR2 SVGEGT. V was shortened by 2 bases and J by 5 bases, with 22 bases between the two germline ends. The TCR was taken from a human donor in good health (CMV status not recorded). Some clones in this sample may be carry-over from other donors' samples. V usage is TRBV6-2 or TRBV6-3 and J usage is TRBJ2-7; unclear D gene. Material: PBMCs. CDR3 amino acids: CASSYRLEWFLSDEQYF. CDR3 coding DNA: TGTGCCAGCAGTTACCGGCTTGAGTGGTTCCTATCGGACGAGCAGTACTTC.